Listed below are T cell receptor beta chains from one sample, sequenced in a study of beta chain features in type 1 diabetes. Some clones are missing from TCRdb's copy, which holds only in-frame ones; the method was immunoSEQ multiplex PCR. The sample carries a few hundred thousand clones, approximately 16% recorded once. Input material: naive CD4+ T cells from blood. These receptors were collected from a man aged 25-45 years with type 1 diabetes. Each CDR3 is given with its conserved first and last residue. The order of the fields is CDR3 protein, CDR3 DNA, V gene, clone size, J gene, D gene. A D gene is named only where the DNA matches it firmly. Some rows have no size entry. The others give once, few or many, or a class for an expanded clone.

CASSANFRSTDTQYF	TGTGCCAGCAGCGCTAACTTTCGAAGCACAGATACGCAGTATTTT	TRBV7-9	NA	TRBJ2-3	NA
CASSLTTRDTEAFF	TGTGCCAGCAGCTTGACAACGAGGGACACTGAAGCTTTCTTT	TRBV7-2	few	TRBJ1-1	NA
CASMDGQRTEAFF	TGTGCCAGTATGGACGGCCAAAGGACTGAAGCTTTCTTT	TRBV19	few	TRBJ1-1	NA
CASGVTGVQETQYF	TGTGCCAGCGGGGTGACAGGAGTACAAGAGACCCAGTACTTC	TRBV2	NA	TRBJ2-5	NA
CASSPGTGNRYEQYF	TGTGCCAGCTCCCCCGGGACAGGGAACCGCTACGAGCAGTACTTC	TRBV28	NA	TRBJ2-7	TRBD1
CASTFGQTEETQYF	TGTGCCAGCACCTTTGGACAGACCGAAGAGACCCAGTACTTC	TRBV25-1	NA	TRBJ2-5	NA
CASSSAGYEQYF	TGTGCCAGCAGCTCAGCCGGCTACGAGCAGTACTTC	TRBV9	once	TRBJ2-7	NA
CASIKQGALTEQFF	TGTGCCAGCATCAAACAGGGGGCGCTTACTGAGCAGTTCTTC	TRBV7-9	few	TRBJ2-1	TRBD1
CASSVGDQPQHF	TGTGCCAGCAGCGTAGGAGATCAGCCCCAGCATTTT	TRBV9	NA	TRBJ1-5	NA
CSFARQGGSLSYEQYF	TGCAGCTTCGCCCGACAGGGAGGATCTTTATCCTACGAGCAGTACTTC	TRBV29-1	few	TRBJ2-7	NA
CASSLYSDTQYF	TGTGCCAGCAGCTTATATTCAGATACGCAGTATTTT	TRBV7-2	NA	TRBJ2-3	NA
CASSVEAGEQYF	TGTGCCAGCAGCGTAGAGGCGGGAGAGCAGTACTTC	TRBV9	few	TRBJ2-7	NA
CASSVEQGTSGYTF	TGTGCCAGCAGCGTAGAGCAGGGGACCAGTGGCTACACCTTC	TRBV9	few	TRBJ1-2	NA
CASSPRAPYNEQFF	TGTGCCAGCAGCCCTCGGGCCCCCTACAATGAGCAGTTCTTC	TRBV4-2	few	TRBJ2-1	NA
CASSGRGPDTQYF	TGTGCCAGCAGCGGGAGAGGCCCAGATACGCAGTATTTT	TRBV25-1	NA	TRBJ2-3	NA
CASSPWTARDTEAFF	TGTGCCAGCAGTCCCTGGACAGCTCGGGACACTGAAGCTTTCTTT	TRBV27	few	TRBJ1-1	NA
CASSSRPGQGPYEQYF	TGTGCCAGCAGCTCCCGGCCGGGACAGGGTCCATACGAGCAGTACTTC	TRBV5-4	once	TRBJ2-7	TRBD1
CASSQVPGGTYEQYF	TGTGCCAGCAGCCAAGTTCCAGGGGGCACCTACGAGCAGTACTTC	TRBV4-2	NA	TRBJ2-7	TRBD1
CAWRRTSYNEQFF	TGTGCCTGGAGACGGACATCCTACAATGAGCAGTTCTTC	TRBV30	few	TRBJ2-1	NA
CASNKGGRGNQPQHF	TGCGCCAGCAACAAAGGGGGTAGGGGCAATCAGCCCCAGCATTTT	TRBV23-1	few	TRBJ1-5	NA
CASSGGLYYNEQFF	TGTGCCAGCAGCGGGGGACTTTACTACAATGAGCAGTTCTTC	TRBV9	few	TRBJ2-1	NA
CASSPRTGLQETQYF	TGTGCCAGCAGCCCACGGACAGGACTACAAGAGACCCAGTACTTC	TRBV7-2	few	TRBJ2-5	NA
CASSLVYAGGPYEQYF	TGTGCCAGCAGCTTAGTTTATGCGGGAGGGCCCTACGAGCAGTACTTC	TRBV7-2	NA	TRBJ2-7	TRBD2
CSNNYEQYF	TGCAGCAATAACTACGAGCAGTACTTC	TRBV29-1	few	TRBJ2-7	NA
CASSLGQGGETQYF	TGCGCCAGCAGCTTGGGACAGGGAGGCGAGACCCAGTACTTC	TRBV5-1	NA	TRBJ2-5	NA
CAWSQPAAHTIYF	TGTGCCTGGAGCCAACCCGCGGCACACACCATATATTTT	TRBV30	NA	TRBJ1-3	NA
CASRRMSYNEQFF	TGTGCCAGCAGGCGGATGTCCTACAATGAGCAGTTCTTC	TRBV27	few	TRBJ2-1	NA
CASSLADRVETQYF	TGTGCCAGCAGCTTAGCGGACAGAGTAGAGACCCAGTACTTC	TRBV7-2	few	TRBJ2-5	NA
CASSQGREDTQYF	TGTGCCAGCAGCCAAGGGCGAGAAGATACGCAGTATTTT	TRBV6-6	NA	TRBJ2-3	NA
CASSLGRKETQYF	TGCGCCAGCAGCTTGGGCAGGAAAGAGACCCAGTACTTC	TRBV5-1	NA	TRBJ2-5	NA
CSATEETQYF	TGCAGTGCCACAGAAGAGACCCAGTACTTC	TRBV20-1	few	TRBJ2-5	NA
CASSPSTGNTDTQYF	TGTGCCAGCTCACCGTCGACAGGGAACACAGATACGCAGTATTTT	TRBV18	NA	TRBJ2-3	TRBD1
CASSWTAWGGYTF	TGTGCCAGCAGCTGGACTGCGTGGGGCGGCTACACCTTC	TRBV9	few	TRBJ1-2	NA
CASSLRVGGGYNEQFF	TGTGCCAGCAGTTTGCGTGTCGGAGGGGGCTACAATGAGCAGTTCTTC	TRBV28	few	TRBJ2-1	NA
CSGLNTEAFF	TGCAGCGGGTTAAACACTGAAGCTTTCTTT	TRBV29-1	NA	TRBJ1-1	NA
CASSLVLLASSTDTQYF	TGTGCCAGCAGCTTAGTGTTACTAGCGTCTAGCACAGATACGCAGTATTTT	TRBV7-9	few	TRBJ2-3	TRBD2
CAWSSGNSNVLTF	TGTGCCTGGAGTTCCGGGAATTCCAACGTCCTGACTTTC	TRBV30	few	TRBJ2-6	NA
CASSLGTLDYEQYF	TGTGCCAGTAGTCTCGGGACACTCGACTACGAGCAGTACTTC	TRBV19	NA	TRBJ2-7	NA
CASSSHSSGANVLTF	TGTGCCAGCAGCTCGCACTCCTCTGGGGCCAACGTCCTGACTTTC	TRBV5-4	NA	TRBJ2-6	NA
CASSLDWGVHGYTF	TGTGCCAGCAGCTTAGATTGGGGAGTACATGGCTACACCTTC	TRBV7-9	few	TRBJ1-2	NA
CAWSVGVYGYTF	TGTGCCTGGAGTGTAGGGGTCTATGGCTACACCTTC	TRBV30	NA	TRBJ1-2	NA
CASSLVEGLAYEQYF	TGCGCCAGCAGCTTGGTGGAGGGCCTCGCCTACGAGCAGTACTTC	TRBV5-1	NA	TRBJ2-7	NA
CASSGSGTYNEQFF	TGCGCCAGCAGCGGTAGCGGGACTTACAATGAGCAGTTCTTC	TRBV5-1	few	TRBJ2-1	TRBD2
CASSTLDRRNEQFF	TGCGCCAGCAGCACCCTGGACAGACGGAATGAGCAGTTCTTC	TRBV5-1	few	TRBJ2-1	NA
CASSFRGLLGKNIQYF	TGTGCCAGCAGTTTTCGGGGCTTATTGGGCAAAAACATTCAGTACTTC	TRBV27	once	TRBJ2-4	NA
CASSLTVAGANEQFF	TGCGCCAGCAGCTTGACAGTAGCGGGAGCCAATGAGCAGTTCTTC	TRBV5-1	NA	TRBJ2-1	TRBD2
CASRRTGRAYGYTF	TGTGCCAGTAGAAGGACAGGGCGGGCCTATGGCTACACCTTC	TRBV19	NA	TRBJ1-2	TRBD1
CASSPQLAGGYNEQFF	TGCGCCAGCAGCCCGCAGCTAGCGGGAGGGTACAATGAGCAGTTCTTC	TRBV5-1	few	TRBJ2-1	TRBD2
CASNGGIRYNEQFF	TGTGCCAGCAACGGGGGGATAAGGTACAATGAGCAGTTCTTC	TRBV9	NA	TRBJ2-1	TRBD2
CAISELRTGNTGELFF	TGTGCCATCAGTGAACTGAGGACAGGGAACACCGGGGAGCTGTTTTTT	TRBV10-3	NA	TRBJ2-2	TRBD1